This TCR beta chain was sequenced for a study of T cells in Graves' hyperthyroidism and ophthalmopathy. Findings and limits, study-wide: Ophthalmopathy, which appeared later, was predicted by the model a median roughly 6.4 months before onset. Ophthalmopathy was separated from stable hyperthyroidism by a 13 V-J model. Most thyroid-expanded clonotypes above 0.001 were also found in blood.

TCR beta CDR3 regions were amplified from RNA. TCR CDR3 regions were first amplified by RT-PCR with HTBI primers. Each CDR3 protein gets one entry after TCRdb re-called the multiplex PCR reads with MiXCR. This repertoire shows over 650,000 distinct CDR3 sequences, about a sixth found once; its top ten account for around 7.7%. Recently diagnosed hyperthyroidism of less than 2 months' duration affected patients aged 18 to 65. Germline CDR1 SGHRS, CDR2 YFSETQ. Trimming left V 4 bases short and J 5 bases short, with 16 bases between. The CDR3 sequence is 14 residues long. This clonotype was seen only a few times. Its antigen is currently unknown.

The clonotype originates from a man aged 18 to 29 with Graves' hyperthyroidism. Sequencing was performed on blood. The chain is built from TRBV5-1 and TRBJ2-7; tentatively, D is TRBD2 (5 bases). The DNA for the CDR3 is TGCGCCAGCAGCCTCACAACCTCGGGAAACGAGCAGTACTTC. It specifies CASSLTTSGNEQYF. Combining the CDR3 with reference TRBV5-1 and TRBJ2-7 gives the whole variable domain KAGVTQTPRYLIKTRGQQVTLSCSPISGHRSVSWYQQTPGQGLQFLFEYFSETQRNKGNFPGRFSGRQFSNSRSEMNVSTLELGDSALYLCASSLTTSGNEQYFGPGTRLTVT.